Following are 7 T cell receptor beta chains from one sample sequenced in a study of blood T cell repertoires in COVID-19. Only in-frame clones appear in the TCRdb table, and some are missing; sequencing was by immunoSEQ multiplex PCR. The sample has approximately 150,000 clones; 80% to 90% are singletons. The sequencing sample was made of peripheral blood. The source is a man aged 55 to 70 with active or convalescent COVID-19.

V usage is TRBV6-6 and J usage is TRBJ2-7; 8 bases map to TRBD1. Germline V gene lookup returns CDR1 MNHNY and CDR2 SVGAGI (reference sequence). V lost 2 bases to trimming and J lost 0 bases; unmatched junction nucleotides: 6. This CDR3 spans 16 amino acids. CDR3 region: CASSYLGQASSYEQYF. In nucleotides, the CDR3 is TGTGCCAGCAGTTACCTGGGACAGGCAAGCTCCTACGAGCAGTACTTC.

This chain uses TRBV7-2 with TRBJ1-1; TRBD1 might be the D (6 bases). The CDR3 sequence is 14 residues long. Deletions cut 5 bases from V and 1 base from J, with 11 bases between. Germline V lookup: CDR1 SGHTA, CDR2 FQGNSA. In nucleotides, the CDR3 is TGTGCCAGCAGCCCCTACAGGGCGAACACTGAAGCTTTCTTT. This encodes CASSPYRANTEAFF.

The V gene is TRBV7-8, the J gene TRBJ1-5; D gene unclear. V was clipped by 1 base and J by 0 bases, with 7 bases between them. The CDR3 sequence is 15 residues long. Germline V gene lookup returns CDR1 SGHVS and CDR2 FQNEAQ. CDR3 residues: CASSLDMHSNQPQHF. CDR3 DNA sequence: TGTGCCAGCAGCTTAGACATGCATAGCAATCAGCCCCAGCATTTT.

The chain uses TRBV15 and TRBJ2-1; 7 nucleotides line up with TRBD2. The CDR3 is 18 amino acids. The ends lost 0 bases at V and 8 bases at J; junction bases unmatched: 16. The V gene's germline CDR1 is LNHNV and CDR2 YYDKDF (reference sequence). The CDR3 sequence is CATSRDWGEGLSVDEQFF. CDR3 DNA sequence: TGTGCCACCAGCAGAGATTGGGGGGAGGGCCTATCGGTGGATGAGCAGTTCTTC.

The CDR3 loop is CASSLLRNTGELFF. The CDR3, as DNA: TGTGCCAGCAGTCTCCTGCGGAACACCGGGGAGCTGTTTTTT. The chain carries TRBV6-5 and TRBJ2-2, with no clear D. In germline, CDR1 is MNHEY, CDR2 SVGAGI. This CDR3 has 14 residues. Deletions cut 5 bases from V and 1 base from J, with 8 bases between.

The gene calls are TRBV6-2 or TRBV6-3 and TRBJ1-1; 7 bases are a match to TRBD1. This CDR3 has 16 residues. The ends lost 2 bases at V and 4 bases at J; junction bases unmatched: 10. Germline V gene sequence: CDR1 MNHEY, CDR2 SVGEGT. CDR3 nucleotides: TGTGCCAGCAGTTACCGTCCCGGGACAGCCTCCACTGAAGCTTTCTTT. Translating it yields CASSYRPGTASTEAFF.

The CDR3: CASSIDPLGLAGRSGANVLTF. The CDR3 DNA reads TGTGCCAGTAGTATAGATCCTTTAGGACTAGCGGGACGCTCTGGGGCCAACGTCCTGACTTTC. This chain links TRBV19 with TRBJ2-6; TRBD2 agrees at 12 bases. J gave up 0 bases and V 0 bases, and 9 bases lay outside the gene matches. CDR1 and CDR2 (germline): LNHDA, SQIVND (reference sequence). The CDR3 extends over 21 amino acids.